What follows is one T cell receptor beta chain and its context. These data are taken from a study of technical replicates of blood from several donors. The repertoire was sequenced with immunoSEQ multiplex PCR; TCRdb's copy has only in-frame clones and lacks some. The data contain tens of thousands of clones, approximately 92% of them seen just once; the ten biggest clones take up approximately 4.2%. V was pared by 4 bases and J by 0 bases, with 15 bases between. The CDR3 consists of 16 residues. From germline, CDR1 is LNHDA and CDR2 SQIVND (reference sequence). Sequencing input: PBMCs. This TCR was recovered from a human donor in good health. Some clones in this sample may be carry-over from other donors' samples. The chain recombines TRBV19 with TRBJ1-1; weak D call: TRBD1 (5 bases). The CDR3 region is CASSRRTGKLNTEAFF. DNA for the CDR3: TGTGCCAGTAGTAGGAGAACAGGTAAATTGAACACTGAAGCTTTCTTT.